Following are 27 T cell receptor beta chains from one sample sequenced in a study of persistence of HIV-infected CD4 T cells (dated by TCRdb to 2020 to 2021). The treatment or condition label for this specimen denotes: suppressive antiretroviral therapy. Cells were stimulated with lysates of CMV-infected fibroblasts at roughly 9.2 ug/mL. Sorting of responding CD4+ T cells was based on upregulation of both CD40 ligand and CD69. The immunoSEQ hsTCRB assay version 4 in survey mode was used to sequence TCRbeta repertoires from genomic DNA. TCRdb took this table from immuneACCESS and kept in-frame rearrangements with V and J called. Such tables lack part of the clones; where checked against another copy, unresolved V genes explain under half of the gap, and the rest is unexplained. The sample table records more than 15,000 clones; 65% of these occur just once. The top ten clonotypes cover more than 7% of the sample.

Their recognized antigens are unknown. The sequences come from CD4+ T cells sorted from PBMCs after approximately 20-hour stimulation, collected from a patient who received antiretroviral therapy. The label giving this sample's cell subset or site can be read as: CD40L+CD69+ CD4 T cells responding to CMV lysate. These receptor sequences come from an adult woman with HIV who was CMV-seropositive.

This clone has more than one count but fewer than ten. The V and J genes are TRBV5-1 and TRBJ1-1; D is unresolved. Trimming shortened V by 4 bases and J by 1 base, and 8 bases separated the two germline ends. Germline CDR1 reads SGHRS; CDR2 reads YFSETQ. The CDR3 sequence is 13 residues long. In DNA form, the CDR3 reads TGCGCCAGCAGCGCAAGGCCGAACACTGAAGCTTTCTTT. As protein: CASSARPNTEAFF.

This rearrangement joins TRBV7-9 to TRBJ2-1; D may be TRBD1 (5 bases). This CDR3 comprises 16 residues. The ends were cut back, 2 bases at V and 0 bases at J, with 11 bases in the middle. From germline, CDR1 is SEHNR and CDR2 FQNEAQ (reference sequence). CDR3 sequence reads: CASSLLGRRSYNEQFF. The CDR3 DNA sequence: TGTGCCAGCAGCTTATTGGGGCGACGCTCCTACAATGAGCAGTTCTTC.

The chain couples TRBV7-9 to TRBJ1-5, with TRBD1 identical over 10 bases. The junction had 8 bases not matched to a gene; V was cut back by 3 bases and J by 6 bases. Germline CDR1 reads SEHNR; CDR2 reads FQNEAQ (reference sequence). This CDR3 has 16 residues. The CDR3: CASSFQTGQGSQPQHF. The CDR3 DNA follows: TGTGCCAGCAGCTTTCAGACGGGACAGGGGTCTCAGCCCCAGCATTTT. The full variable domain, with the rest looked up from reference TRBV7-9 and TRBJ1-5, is DTGVSQNPRHKITKRGQNVTFRCDPISEHNRLYWYRQTLGQGPEFLTYFQNEAQLEKSRLLSDRFSAERPKGSFSTLEIQRTEQGDSAMYLCASSFQTGQGSQPQHFGDGTRLSIL.

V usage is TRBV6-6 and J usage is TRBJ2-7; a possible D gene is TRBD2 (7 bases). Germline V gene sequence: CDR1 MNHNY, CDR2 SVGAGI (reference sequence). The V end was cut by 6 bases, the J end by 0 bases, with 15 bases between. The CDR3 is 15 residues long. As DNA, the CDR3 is TGTGCCAGCAGACCTACGAGGGGGGGCTCCTACGAGCAGTACTTC. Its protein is CASRPTRGGSYEQYF.

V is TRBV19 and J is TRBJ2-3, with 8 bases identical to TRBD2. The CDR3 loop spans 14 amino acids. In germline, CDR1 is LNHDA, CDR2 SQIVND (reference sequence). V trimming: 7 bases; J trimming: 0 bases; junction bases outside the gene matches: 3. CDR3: CASTGLASTDTQYF. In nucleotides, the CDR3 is TGTGCCAGTACCGGACTAGCTAGCACAGATACGCAGTATTTT.

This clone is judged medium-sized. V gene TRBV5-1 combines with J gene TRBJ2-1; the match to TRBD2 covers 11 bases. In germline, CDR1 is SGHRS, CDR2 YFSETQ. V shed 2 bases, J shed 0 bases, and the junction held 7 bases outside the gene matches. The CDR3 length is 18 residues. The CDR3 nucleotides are TGCGCCAGCAGCTTAATCCTAGCGGGGGGACCCTCCTACAATGAGCAGTTCTTC. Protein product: CASSLILAGGPSYNEQFF.

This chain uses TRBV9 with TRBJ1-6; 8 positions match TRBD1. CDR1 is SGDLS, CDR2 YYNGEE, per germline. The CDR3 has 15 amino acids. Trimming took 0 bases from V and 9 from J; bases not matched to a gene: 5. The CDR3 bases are TGTGCCAGCAGCGTAGCAGGACAGGGAGGTTCACCCCTCCACTTT. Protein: CASSVAGQGGSPLHF.

The CDR3 region is CATHPRRGNQPQHF. The CDR3 DNA reads TGTGCCACCCATCCGCGTCGGGGGAATCAGCCCCAGCATTTT. The chain has TRBV24-1 and TRBJ1-5, with a weak D call TRBD1 (5 bases). CDR3 length equals 14 residues. The germline V gene encodes CDR1 KGHDR and CDR2 SFDVKD. The V end was cut by 9 bases, the J end by 4 bases, with 15 bases between.

DNA for the CDR3: TGTGCCAGCAGCGTAGGACAGGGCGACTCACCCCTCCACTTT. Translation: CASSVGQGDSPLHF. The chain carries TRBV9 and TRBJ1-6, with TRBD1 identical over 7 bases. The V and J ends lost 0 bases and 10 bases, in that order; junction bases with no gene match: 4. CDR3 length equals 14 residues. Germline CDR1 reads SGDLS; CDR2 reads YYNGEE.

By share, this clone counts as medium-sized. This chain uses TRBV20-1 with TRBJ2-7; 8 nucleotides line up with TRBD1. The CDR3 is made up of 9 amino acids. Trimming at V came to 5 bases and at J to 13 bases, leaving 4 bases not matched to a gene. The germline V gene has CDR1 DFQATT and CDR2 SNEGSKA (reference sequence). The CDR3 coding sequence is TGCAGTGCTCCCGGGACAGGCTACGTC. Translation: CSAPGTGYV.

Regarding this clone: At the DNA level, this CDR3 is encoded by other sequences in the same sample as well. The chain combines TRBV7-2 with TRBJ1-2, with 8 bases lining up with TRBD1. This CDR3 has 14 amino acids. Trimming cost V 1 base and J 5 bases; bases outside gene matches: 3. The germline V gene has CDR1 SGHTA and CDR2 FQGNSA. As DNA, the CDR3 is TGTGCCAGCAGCTTAGTCGGACAGGGATATGGCTACACCTTC. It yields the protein CASSLVGQGYGYTF.

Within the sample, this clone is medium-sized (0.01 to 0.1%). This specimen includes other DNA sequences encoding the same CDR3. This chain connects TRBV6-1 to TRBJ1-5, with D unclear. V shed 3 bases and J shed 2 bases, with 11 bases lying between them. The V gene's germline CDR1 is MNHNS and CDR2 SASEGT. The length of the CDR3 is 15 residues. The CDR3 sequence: CASSDGFPGNQPQHF. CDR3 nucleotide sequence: TGTGCCAGCAGTGACGGGTTTCCGGGCAATCAGCCCCAGCATTTT.

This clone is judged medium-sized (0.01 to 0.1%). The CDR3 sequence is CASSLNLREKLFF. The DNA for the CDR3 is TGTGCCAGCAGCCTCAACCTCAGGGAAAAACTGTTTTTT. The chain couples TRBV3-1 (or the pseudogene TRBV3-2) to TRBJ1-4; no firm D call. The germline gives CDR1 LGHDT, CDR2 YNNKEL (reference sequence). The length of the CDR3 is 13 residues. Trimming removed 4 bases at V and 8 bases at J, with 11 bases between.

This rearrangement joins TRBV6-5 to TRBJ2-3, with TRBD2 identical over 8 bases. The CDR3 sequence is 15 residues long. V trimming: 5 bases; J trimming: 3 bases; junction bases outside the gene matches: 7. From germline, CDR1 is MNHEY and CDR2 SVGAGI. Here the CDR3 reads CASSIGGGRTDTQYF. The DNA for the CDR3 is TGTGCCAGCAGTATAGGCGGGGGGCGTACAGATACGCAGTATTTT.

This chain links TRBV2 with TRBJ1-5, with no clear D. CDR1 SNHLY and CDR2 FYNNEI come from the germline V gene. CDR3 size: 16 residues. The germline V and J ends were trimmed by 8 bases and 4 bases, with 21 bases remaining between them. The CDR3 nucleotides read TGTGCCAGCTCTACCGGGAGGGCGGTTCGGAATCAGCCCCAGCATTTT. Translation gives CASSTGRAVRNQPQHF.

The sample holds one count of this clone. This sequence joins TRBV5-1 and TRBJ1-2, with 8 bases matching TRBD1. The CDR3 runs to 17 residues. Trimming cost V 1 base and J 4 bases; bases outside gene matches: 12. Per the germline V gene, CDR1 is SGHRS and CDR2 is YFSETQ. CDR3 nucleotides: TGCGCCAGCAGCTTGCGTACACCCGGACAGGGCTCCTATGGCTACACCTTC. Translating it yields CASSLRTPGQGSYGYTF.

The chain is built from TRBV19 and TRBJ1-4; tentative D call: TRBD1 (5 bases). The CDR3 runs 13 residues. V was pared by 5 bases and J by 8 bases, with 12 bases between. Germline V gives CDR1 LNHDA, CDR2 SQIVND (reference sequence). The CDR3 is CASSGEWGEKLFF. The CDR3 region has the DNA TGTGCCAGTAGTGGCGAGTGGGGCGAAAAACTGTTTTTT.

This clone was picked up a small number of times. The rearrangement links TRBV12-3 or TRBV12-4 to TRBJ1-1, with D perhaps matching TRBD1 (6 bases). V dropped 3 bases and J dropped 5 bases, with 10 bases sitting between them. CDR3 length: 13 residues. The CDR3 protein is CASSFNRVTEAFF. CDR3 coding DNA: TGTGCCAGCAGTTTTAACAGGGTAACTGAAGCTTTCTTT.

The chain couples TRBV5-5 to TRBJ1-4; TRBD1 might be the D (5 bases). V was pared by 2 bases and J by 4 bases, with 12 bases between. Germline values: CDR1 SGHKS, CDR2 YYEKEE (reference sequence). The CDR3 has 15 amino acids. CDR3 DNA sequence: TGTGCCAGCAGCTTTCGAGGGGTCCTTAATGAAAAACTGTTTTTT. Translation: CASSFRGVLNEKLFF.

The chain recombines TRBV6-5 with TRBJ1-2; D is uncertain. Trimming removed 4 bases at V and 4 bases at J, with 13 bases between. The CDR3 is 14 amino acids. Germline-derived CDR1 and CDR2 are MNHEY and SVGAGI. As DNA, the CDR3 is TGTGCCAGCAGTTCTCCAACCCACCTCTATGGCTACACCTTC. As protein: CASSSPTHLYGYTF.

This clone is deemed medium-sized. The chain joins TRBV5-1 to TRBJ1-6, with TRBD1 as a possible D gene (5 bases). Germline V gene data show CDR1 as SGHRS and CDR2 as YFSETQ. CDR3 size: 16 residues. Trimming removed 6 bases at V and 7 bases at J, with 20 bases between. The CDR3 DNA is TGCGCCAGCACCCTTGGAGCGGGGGGGGAAAATTCACCCCTCCACTTT. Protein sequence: CASTLGAGGENSPLHF.

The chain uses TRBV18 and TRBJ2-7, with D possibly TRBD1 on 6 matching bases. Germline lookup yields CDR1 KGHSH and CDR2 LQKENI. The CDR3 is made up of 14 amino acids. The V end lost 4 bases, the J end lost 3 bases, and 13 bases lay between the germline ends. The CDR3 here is CASSRSRDNYEQYF. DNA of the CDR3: TGTGCCAGCTCACGTTCTCGGGACAACTACGAGCAGTACTTC.

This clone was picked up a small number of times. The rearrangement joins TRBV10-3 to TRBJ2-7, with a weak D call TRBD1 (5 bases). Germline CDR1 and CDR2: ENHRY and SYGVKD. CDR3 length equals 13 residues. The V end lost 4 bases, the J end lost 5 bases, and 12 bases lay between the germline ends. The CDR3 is CAISGRDSDEQYF. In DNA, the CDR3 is TGTGCCATCAGTGGCAGGGATTCTGACGAGCAGTACTTC.

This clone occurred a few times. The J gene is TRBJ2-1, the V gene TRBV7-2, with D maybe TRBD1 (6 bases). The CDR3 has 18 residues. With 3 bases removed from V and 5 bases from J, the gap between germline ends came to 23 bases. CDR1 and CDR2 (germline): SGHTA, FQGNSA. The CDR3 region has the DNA TGTGCCAGCAGCTTGACGGGACACAAAGTCTCACCCAACAATGAGCAGTTCTTC. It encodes CASSLTGHKVSPNNEQFF.

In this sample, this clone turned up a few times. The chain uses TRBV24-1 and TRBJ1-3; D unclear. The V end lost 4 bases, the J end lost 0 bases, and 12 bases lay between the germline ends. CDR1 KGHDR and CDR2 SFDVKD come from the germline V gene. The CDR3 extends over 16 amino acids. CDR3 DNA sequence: TGTGCCACCAGTGAGCCGGACGGCCTCTCTGGAAACACCATATATTTT. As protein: CATSEPDGLSGNTIYF.

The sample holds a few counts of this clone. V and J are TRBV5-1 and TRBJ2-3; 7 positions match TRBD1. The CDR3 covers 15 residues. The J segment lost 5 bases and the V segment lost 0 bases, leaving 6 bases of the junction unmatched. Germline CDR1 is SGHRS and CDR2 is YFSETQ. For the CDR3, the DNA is TGCGCCAGCAGCTTGGCGGCAGGGGGTGTAGATACGCAGTATTTT. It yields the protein CASSLAAGGVDTQYF. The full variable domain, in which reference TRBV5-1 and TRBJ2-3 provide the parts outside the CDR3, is KAGVTQTPRYLIKTRGQQVTLSCSPISGHRSVSWYQQTPGQGLQFLFEYFSETQRNKGNFPGRFSGRQFSNSRSEMNVSTLELGDSALYLCASSLAAGGVDTQYFGPGTRLTVL.

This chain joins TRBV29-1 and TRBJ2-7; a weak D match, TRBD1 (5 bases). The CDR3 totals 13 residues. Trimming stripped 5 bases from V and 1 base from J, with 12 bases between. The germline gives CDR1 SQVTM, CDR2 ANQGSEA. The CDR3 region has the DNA TGCAGCGTTACGGCCCAGGGATCCTACGAGCAGTACTTC. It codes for CSVTAQGSYEQYF.